This is a list of T cell receptor beta chains from one sample in a study of Ad26.COV2.S vaccination and SARS-CoV-2 variants. Measured with immunoSEQ multiplex PCR; TCRdb has only the in-frame clones, and not every one. The data contain around 300,000 clones, 75% to 90% of them singletons. Here the sequenced sample was peripheral blood, taken in a trial of Ad26.COV2.S vaccine versus placebo. All receptors come from a person aged 18-65 years who received the Ad26.COV2.S COVID-19 vaccine or a placebo. CDR3s include the opening cysteine and the closing phenylalanine or tryptophan. D genes are given only for firm matches. Clone size appears in some rows only: once, few, many, or a class for an expanded clone.

-,-,11,TRBV5-1,TRBJ1-2,CASSLGGGYTF,TGCGCCAGCAGCTTGGGGGGTGGCTACACCTTC
few,TRBD1,14,TRBV6-1,TRBJ1-5,CASSEAGRGWPQHF,TGTGCCAGCAGTGAAGCGGGCAGGGGGTGGCCCCAGCATTTT
-,-,18,TRBV9,TRBJ1-1,CASSVGFQLTHLLTEAFF,TGTGCCAGCAGCGTAGGATTCCAGCTAACCCACCTCCTAACTGAAGCTTTCTTT
-,-,14,TRBV11-2,TRBJ1-3,CASRGGVSGNTIYF,TGTGCCAGCAGGGGGGGAGTCTCTGGAAACACCATATATTTT
-,TRBD1,15,TRBV5-1,TRBJ2-7,CASSLKPGQGSEQYF,TGCGCCAGCAGCCTGAAACCGGGACAGGGAAGTGAGCAGTACTTC
-,-,15,TRBV6-5,TRBJ1-2,CASTPNFGQLYGYTF,TGTGCCAGCACTCCGAACTTTGGACAGCTCTATGGCTACACCTTC
-,-,11,TRBV28,TRBJ2-7,CASTLGYEQYF,TGTGCCAGCACCTTAGGGTACGAGCAGTACTTC
-,-,12,TRBV18,TRBJ1-2,CASSPQDYGYTF,TGTGCCAGCTCACCACAGGACTATGGCTACACCTTC
-,-,16,TRBV6-2/TRBV6-3,TRBJ2-3,CASSYEGSGFTDTQYF,TGTGCCAGCAGTTACGAGGGTAGCGGATTCACAGATACGCAGTATTTT
-,-,13,TRBV7-6,TRBJ2-5,CASSLDQSGTQYF,TGTGCCAGCAGCTTAGACCAGTCGGGGACCCAGTACTTC
-,-,15,TRBV5-5,TRBJ2-2,CASSSGQLNTGELFF,TGTGCCAGCAGCTCGGGACAATTGAACACCGGGGAGCTGTTTTTT
-,-,14,TRBV5-1,TRBJ1-3,CASSLDDTGNTIYF,TGCGCCAGCAGCTTGGACGATACTGGAAACACCATATATTTT
-,TRBD1,14,TRBV5-1,TRBJ1-1,CASSFQGADTEAFF,TGCGCCAGCAGCTTTCAGGGGGCGGACACTGAAGCTTTCTTT
-,-,15,TRBV7-9,TRBJ1-1,CASSLARDSNTEAFF,TGTGCCAGCAGCTTGGCAAGGGACTCGAACACTGAAGCTTTCTTT
-,-,13,TRBV19,TRBJ1-1,CASSISLGREAFF,TGTGCCAGTAGTATATCACTAGGGAGAGAAGCTTTCTTT
-,-,14,TRBV19,TRBJ2-1,CASKAGATYNEQFF,TGTGCCAGTAAGGCGGGGGCCACCTACAATGAGCAGTTCTTC
-,TRBD2,15,TRBV5-4,TRBJ2-1,CASSLVTSGRHEQFF,TGTGCCAGCAGCTTGGTGACTAGCGGGAGGCATGAGCAGTTCTTC
-,TRBD2,17,TRBV28,TRBJ2-5,CASSLPTSGAIQETQYF,TGTGCCAGCAGTCTGCCGACTAGCGGGGCCATTCAAGAGACCCAGTACTTC
-,-,15,TRBV5-1,TRBJ1-1,CASSLEFQWNTEAFF,TGCGCCAGCAGCTTGGAATTTCAGTGGAACACTGAAGCTTTCTTT
-,TRBD2,16,TRBV7-2,TRBJ2-3,CASSPRLAGSTDTQYF,TGTGCCAGCAGCCCTCGACTAGCGGGTTCCACAGATACGCAGTATTTT
-,TRBD1,14,TRBV24-1,TRBJ1-3,CASDRESSGNTIYF,TGTGCCTCCGACAGGGAATCCTCTGGAAACACCATATATTTT
-,-,13,TRBV24-1,TRBJ1-1,CATSEGGRRGAFF,TGTGCCACCAGTGAGGGGGGACGAAGGGGGGCTTTCTTT
few,-,11,TRBV20-1,TRBJ2-6,CSASGANVLTF,TGCAGTGCTTCTGGGGCCAACGTCCTGACTTTC
-,TRBD1,16,TRBV20-1,TRBJ2-1,CSASWPTGDLFNEQFF,TGCAGTGCTAGTTGGCCGACAGGGGACCTTTTCAATGAGCAGTTCTTC
few,TRBD1,17,TRBV5-5,TRBJ1-6,CASSLTRQGSYNSPLHF,TGTGCCAGCAGCTTGACGAGACAGGGTTCCTATAATTCACCCCTCCACTTT
-,-,16,TRBV5-6,TRBJ1-4,CASSSRLGDTYEKLFF,TGTGCCAGCAGCTCACGGCTCGGGGACACTTATGAAAAACTGTTTTTT
-,TRBD2,14,TRBV6-5,TRBJ2-2,CASRTLAGSGELFF,TGTGCCAGCAGGACCCTAGCGGGGTCCGGGGAGCTGTTTTTT
-,TRBD1,14,TRBV13,TRBJ1-2,CASSRTGANYGYTF,TGTGCCAGCAGCCGAACAGGGGCCAACTATGGCTACACCTTC
-,TRBD2,15,TRBV30,TRBJ2-5,CAWSGTSGRGETQYF,TGTGCCTGGAGCGGGACTAGCGGGAGAGGAGAGACCCAGTACTTC
-,-,13,TRBV11-2,TRBJ2-1,CASSLEEWGEQFF,TGTGCCAGCAGCTTAGAAGAGTGGGGGGAGCAGTTCTTC
few,-,13,TRBV10-3,TRBJ2-2,CAISAQNTGELFF,TGTGCCATCAGTGCACAGAACACCGGGGAGCTGTTTTTT
-,TRBD2,14,TRBV6-5,TRBJ2-1,CASKLAVDYNEQFF,TGTGCCAGCAAACTAGCGGTAGATTACAATGAGCAGTTCTTC
-,-,15,TRBV20-1,TRBJ1-2,CSASRGGNNGLGYTF,TGCAGTGCTAGTAGGGGGGGAAACAACGGCCTCGGCTACACCTTC
-,-,12,TRBV6-1,TRBJ2-7,CASSETLGEQYF,TGTGCCAGCAGTGAAACGCTCGGGGAGCAGTACTTC
-,TRBD1,15,TRBV7-2,TRBJ2-1,CASSSGQGTLQEQFF,TGTGCCAGCAGCTCGGGACAGGGGACGTTACAGGAGCAGTTCTTC
-,-,14,TRBV5-4,TRBJ2-5,CASSADLNQETQYF,TGTGCCAGCAGCGCTGACTTGAACCAAGAGACCCAGTACTTC